This T cell receptor (beta chain) appears in the sequencing data of a study of vaccination effects on CD4 cells after COVID-19. This clone turned up a few times. Its antigen is undetermined. Before sequencing, viral peptide pools were used by the ViraFEST assay to expand antigen-specific CD4+ T cells. Following 10 days of culture, CD4+ T cells were isolated. Testing of the vaccine recipients showed negative nucleocapsid antibodies and no prior SARS-CoV-2 infection. In culture with 9.5 to 10 IU/ml IL-2 and approximately 9.1 ug/ml peptides, PBMC were grown at a few million per well. Half of the medium was exchanged for IL-2 medium on both days 3 and 7. Germline loops: CDR1 SNHLY, CDR2 FYNNEI. The CDR3 has 14 amino acids. V was trimmed by 7 bases and J by 1 base, leaving 13 bases between them. The assay was immunoSEQ multiplex PCR, and TCRdb's table has in-frame clones only and misses some. The table includes 65,000 or so clones, 70% to 80% detected once.

Points from the study as a whole: Infection-derived and vaccine-derived clones contracted markedly late after vaccination. In the study, convalescent patients were few, and early post-infection timepoints were absent.

The chain is built from TRBV2 and TRBJ1-2; D is undetermined. This clonotype was sampled from a human donor who received a COVID-19 vaccine. This specimen was CD4+ T cells from PBMCs cultured with HCoV-NL63 spike peptides, taken before COVID-19 vaccination. In DNA form, the CDR3 reads TGTGCCAGCACCAGCGGGCCAAATAACTATGGCTACACCTTC. It is translated as CASTSGPNNYGYTF.